These 25 T cell receptor beta chains originate from one sample sequenced in a study of blood T cells in healthy people across ages (dated by TCRdb to between 2014 and 2016). Receptor amplification or capture employed 5' RACE. The sequencing machine was an Illumina HiSeq 2500. A second PCR of roughly 7 to 12 cycles was run with a J-beta primer mix and a sample-barcoded 5' primer. TCRdb redid the processing of the public reads, applying fastp at Q25 and MiXCR, and retained in-frame beta chains. A single entry per CDR3 protein holds the most common genes and DNA from its merged rows. The table for this sample lists around 1.7 million distinct CDR3 sequences; roughly 27% of them were counted only once. The ten most abundant clones make up roughly 8% of the sample. Sequencing used blood. All receptors derive from a woman aged 25-40 years in good health.

A few counts support this clonotype. The V and J genes are TRBV6-1 and TRBJ1-2; a weak D match, TRBD1 (6 bases). Trimming pared 6 bases from V and 2 bases from J, leaving 10 bases between. Germline V gives CDR1 MNHNS, CDR2 SASEGT. This CDR3 is built from 13 residues. CDR3 nucleotides: TGTGCCAGCAGACAGGGAAGGAACTATGGCTACACCTTC. It encodes CASRQGRNYGYTF.

This clonotype showed up just a few times. The chain couples TRBV7-2 to TRBJ2-3; D not resolved. The CDR3 length is 13 residues. V was pared by 5 bases and J by 10 bases, with 16 bases between. Germline V gene sequence: CDR1 SGHTA, CDR2 FQGNSA. CDR3 bases: TGTGCCAGCAGCCCAGAGCCCCGGCCGGCGCAGTATTTT. Protein product: CASSPEPRPAQYF. The whole variable domain, remainder taken from reference TRBV7-2 and TRBJ2-3, is GAGVSQSPSNKVTEKGKDVELRCDPISGHTALYWYRQSLGQGLEFLIYFQGNSAPDKSGLPSDRFSAERTGGSVSTLTIQRTQQEDSAVYLCASSPEPRPAQYFGPGTRLTVL.

J is TRBJ2-5 and V is TRBV12-3 or TRBV12-4, with TRBD2 matching over 7 bases. Trimming at V came to 6 bases and at J to 5 bases, leaving 12 bases not matched to a gene. The length of the CDR3 is 15 residues. For the CDR3, the DNA is TGTGCCAGCAGCCCGAGTCTAGCGGCCCTGGAGACCCAGTACTTC. Its protein product is CASSPSLAALETQYF.

CDR3 DNA sequence: TGTGCCATCAAATCGGGGAATCAGCCCCAGCATTTT. Protein: CAIKSGNQPQHF. The chain employs TRBV10-3 and TRBJ1-5, with unresolved D. The CDR3 is 12 residues long. Germline V gene lookup returns CDR1 ENHRY and CDR2 SYGVKD. Between the trimmed V and J ends, which lost 7 bases and 4 bases, there was a span of 8 bases.

This chain connects TRBV12-5 to TRBJ1-5; no reliable D call. The CDR3 sequence is 15 residues long. Trimming removed 5 bases at V and 6 bases at J, with 17 bases between. Germline values: CDR1 LGHNT, CDR2 FRNRAP. The CDR3 sequence is CASGLYRVSGQPQHF. CDR3 nucleotide sequence: TGTGCTAGTGGTCTGTATAGGGTCTCTGGTCAGCCCCAGCATTTT.

The table lists this clonotype with many counts. V is TRBV6-5 and J is TRBJ2-3; TRBD1 might be the D (6 bases). The CDR3 has 15 amino acids. V was trimmed by 2 bases and J by 2 bases, leaving 11 bases between them. Germline V gene data show CDR1 as MNHEY and CDR2 as SVGAGI. CDR3 DNA sequence: TGTGCCAGCAGTTACGGGGGCTCTTCCACAGATACGCAGTATTTT. Amino acid sequence: CASSYGGSSTDTQYF.

Details on this clonotype: A read error may be the cause here, since a much bigger clone is one base away. The chain is built from TRBV20-1 and TRBJ2-5, with D tentatively TRBD1 or TRBD2 (6 bases each). V was pared by 6 bases and J by 11 bases, with 25 bases between. Germline V gene sequence: CDR1 DFQATT, CDR2 SNEGSKA (reference sequence). The CDR3 is made up of 14 amino acids. The CDR3 DNA sequence: TGCAGTGCCCAAAGGGGGGTATCCCCCAATGAGCAGTACTTC. Translated, it gives CSAQRGVSPNEQYF.

The V gene is TRBV12-3 or TRBV12-4, the J gene TRBJ2-5; D unclear. The V end was cut by 4 bases, the J end by 4 bases, with 13 bases between. This CDR3 comprises 14 residues. The CDR3 loop is CASSSLLERETQYF. CDR3 DNA sequence: TGTGCCAGCAGTTCCCTATTGGAGAGAGAGACCCAGTACTTC.

In this sample, this clonotype turned up many times. The rearrangement links TRBV27 to TRBJ2-7; 7 nucleotides line up with TRBD1. Germline V gene lookup returns CDR1 MNHEY and CDR2 SMNVEV (reference sequence). J was trimmed by 11 bases and V by 0 bases; bases with no gene match: 10. The CDR3 is made up of 14 amino acids. CDR3: CASSLSGTAPTKYF. CDR3 bases: TGTGCCAGCAGTTTATCGGGGACAGCTCCTACTAAGTACTTC.

V gene TRBV11-2 combines with J gene TRBJ2-4, with 12 bases identical to TRBD2. The CDR3 contains 16 residues. V lost 0 bases to trimming and J lost 13 bases; unmatched junction nucleotides: 10. CDR1 is SGHAT and CDR2 is FQNNGV in the germline V gene. The CDR3 reads CASSLDASGGVGEQYF. The CDR3 nucleotides read TGTGCCAGCAGCTTAGACGCTAGCGGGGGGGTGGGTGAGCAGTACTTC. Full variable domain (remainder filled in from reference TRBV11-2 and TRBJ2-4): EAGVAQSPRYKIIEKRQSVAFWCNPISGHATLYWYQQILGQGPKLLIQFQNNGVVDDSQLPKDRFSAERLKGVDSTLKIQPAKLEDSAVYLCASSLDASGGVGEQYFGAGTRLSVL.

On this clonotype: Germline is not matched at one junction end, which may reflect a read error. The chain links TRBV2 to TRBJ2-3; TRBD1 might be the D (6 bases). Germline values: CDR1 SNHLY, CDR2 FYNNEI. The CDR3 totals 14 residues. CDR3 region: CASSDREWTDTRYF. The CDR3 bases are TGTGCCAGCAGTGACAGGGAATGGACAGATACGCGGTATTTT.

This clonotype has just a few counts. The chain recombines TRBV5-1 with TRBJ1-1; D not certain. This CDR3 region has 14 residues. CDR1 and CDR2 from the germline V gene are SGHRS and YFSETQ. Trimming removed 1 base at V and 1 base at J, with 8 bases between. The CDR3 loop is CASSLLSGNTEAFF. The CDR3 DNA reads TGCGCCAGCAGCTTGTTGAGTGGGAACACTGAAGCTTTCTTT.

This chain links TRBV20-1 with TRBJ1-4, with D perhaps matching TRBD1 (5 bases). The CDR3 sequence is 11 residues long. V lost 2 bases, J lost 8 bases, and 6 bases lay in between. The germline V gene has CDR1 DFQATT and CDR2 SNEGSKA (reference sequence). The CDR3 DNA reads TGCAGTGCTAGATGGGGGGAAAAACTGTTTTTT. It yields the protein CSARWGEKLFF.

The table lists this clonotype with a few counts. V gene TRBV12-3 or TRBV12-4 combines with J gene TRBJ2-1, with D perhaps being TRBD1 or TRBD2 (5 bases each). Trimming shortened V by 2 bases and J by 3 bases, and 14 bases separated the two germline ends. This CDR3 has 16 residues. For the CDR3, the DNA is TGTGCCAGCAGTTTATGGGGGTATGGTGGCTACAATGAGCAGTTCTTC. It encodes CASSLWGYGGYNEQFF.

The chain couples TRBV20-1 to TRBJ1-1; D may be TRBD1 (6 bases). CDR3 length equals 15 residues. V lost 4 bases, J lost 0 bases, and 15 bases lay in between. Germline CDR1 is DFQATT and CDR2 is SNEGSKA (reference sequence). CDR3 residues: CSATRGGRLNTEAFF. CDR3 in DNA: TGCAGTGCTACCAGAGGGGGGAGGTTGAACACTGAAGCTTTCTTT.

This clonotype showed up just once. The V gene is TRBV20-1, the J gene TRBJ1-6; 7 nucleotides line up with TRBD1. CDR1 is DFQATT and CDR2 is SNEGSKA in the germline V gene (reference sequence). Unmatched junction bases numbered 10, after V lost 1 base and J lost 10 bases. This CDR3 comprises 15 residues. The CDR3 DNA reads TGCAGTGCTAGAGGGGGAAACAGGGGATTCTCACCCCTCCACTTT. Its protein product is CSARGGNRGFSPLHF.

Worth noting for this clonotype: Germline is not matched at one junction end, which may reflect a read error. The V and J genes are TRBV4-1 and TRBJ2-5; 12 bases are a match to TRBD2. Germline V gene lookup returns CDR1 MGHRA and CDR2 YSYEKL. The CDR3 spans 17 residues. The CDR3 protein is CASGQDWTSGVQETQYF. The DNA of the CDR3 is TGCGCCAGCGGCCAAGATTGGACTAGCGGGGTACAAGAGACCCAGTACTTC.

V usage is TRBV24-1 and J usage is TRBJ1-2; D possibly corresponds to TRBD1 (5 bases). Germline V CDR1 and CDR2: KGHDR, SFDVKD. Trimming took 2 bases from V and 8 from J, leaving 14 bases between them. The CDR3 spans 14 residues. The CDR3 nucleotides read TGTGCCACCAGTGATTCCATCAGGACACAAGGCTACACCTTC. Protein product: CATSDSIRTQGYTF.

V and J are TRBV6-1 and TRBJ2-3; the D is unclear. V lost 6 bases and J lost 6, with 10 bases in between. Germline loops: CDR1 MNHNS, CDR2 SASEGT. The CDR3 length is 12 residues. This chain's CDR3 is CASRKPGDTQYF. The CDR3 DNA sequence: TGTGCCAGCAGGAAACCCGGGGATACGCAGTATTTT.

This chain uses TRBV7-3 with TRBJ1-1; a possible D gene is TRBD1 (5 bases). V lost 4 bases and J 3 bases, leaving 9 bases between the germline ends. Germline values: CDR1 SGHTA, CDR2 FQGTGA. CDR3 size: 13 residues. Here the CDR3 DNA reads TGTGCCAGCAGCTGGGGGGTGTACACTGAAGCTTTCTTT. This encodes CASSWGVYTEAFF.

In this sample, this clonotype turned up a few times. This chain uses TRBV9 with TRBJ1-2; 9 nucleotides align to TRBD1. Trimming removed 7 bases from V and 5 bases from J; junction bases left unmatched: 9. Germline loops: CDR1 SGDLS, CDR2 YYNGEE. The length of the CDR3 is 14 residues. CDR3 in amino acids: CASRSDRGGYGYTF. CDR3 bases: TGTGCCAGCCGTTCGGACAGGGGCGGGTATGGCTACACCTTC.

This clonotype was seen a handful of times. V and J are TRBV10-3 and TRBJ1-5; 7 bases match TRBD1. The germline CDR1 and CDR2 sequences are ENHRY and SYGVKD. The ends lost 6 bases at V and 7 bases at J; junction bases unmatched: 9. The CDR3 is 14 amino acids. In nucleotides, the CDR3 is TGTGCCATCAGGGAGGCAACACAGGGGCAGCCCCAGCATTTT. Translating gives CAIREATQGQPQHF.

The chain combines TRBV4-1 with TRBJ1-2; a possible D gene is TRBD1 (5 bases). The CDR3 is 14 residues long. Trimming removed 0 bases at V and 5 bases at J, with 10 bases between. The V gene's germline CDR1 is MGHRA and CDR2 YSYEKL. The DNA of the CDR3 is TGCGCCAGCAGCCAAGACAGGGAGCGGTATGGCTACACCTTC. This translates into CASSQDRERYGYTF.

About this clonotype: One end of the junction does not line up with germline, which may come from a read error. The genes are TRBV10-3 and TRBJ2-1; 9 bases are a match to TRBD2. The V gene's germline CDR1 is ENHRY and CDR2 SYGVKD. The CDR3 sequence is 14 residues long. Here the CDR3 reads CAFSETSGYNEQFF. CDR3 DNA sequence: TGTGCCTTCAGTGAAACTAGCGGGTACAATGAGCAGTTCTTC.

This clonotype was observed a handful of times. The chain joins TRBV30 to TRBJ1-2, with D uncertain. V was clipped by 4 bases and J by 4 bases, with 10 bases between them. This CDR3 contains 12 residues. Germline loops: CDR1 GTSNPN, CDR2 SVGIG (reference sequence). This CDR3 reads CAWNEGSYGYTF. The CDR3, as DNA: TGTGCCTGGAATGAGGGAAGCTATGGCTACACCTTC.